Included here is one TCR beta chain sequence, with context. There is no known antigen for this receptor. No base quality information exists; no much larger clone differs at one position. The data belong to a study of T cell responses to AZD1222 COVID-19 vaccine (dated by TCRdb to 2020 to 2023). Looking at the study overall: A total of about 250 trial participants underwent TCR sequencing, of whom 200 to 220 had received two doses of AZD1222 and approximately 25 had received two doses of the MenACWY control vaccine. Enrollment into the trials was organized by age into subgroups of 18-55, 56-69 and 70-plus years, and those subgroups contained 148, 28 and 57 TCR-sequenced participants, respectively. Overall results and qualifications from the work: The whole spike protein was spanned by vaccine-associated CD4 TCRs, and dominant responses were seen in regions 160-218 and 743-854. Because no day 14 peak-response samples were available, repertoires were characterized only after the peak T cell response. In the small 56-69-year group, the increase in depth fell short of significance, most likely because of low power. Conclusions about previously exposed vaccinees are limited, since just 6 or 7 AZD1222 recipients were seropositive for SARS-CoV-2 at baseline. Spike-specific TCR breadth and depth rose significantly after two AZD1222 doses compared with day 0 and with MenACWY recipients. Epitopes outside the regions mutated in the B.1.351 and B.1.1.7 variants were reportedly recognized by nearly half of the unique spike-specific TCRs. Participants were mostly white British, with more females than males. The authors suggested clonal diversity may have been underestimated.

The junction shows trimming of 0 bases on V and 3 bases on J, plus 8 bases between the germline ends. Looking up the germline V gene (reference sequence) yields CDR1 SEHNR and CDR2 FQNEAQ. From the cysteine through the phenylalanine, the CDR3 covers 14 amino acids. CDR3 DNA is the only sequence kept; it has 42 bases, read in frame from the first base. This specimen's time point label, per the study, means: about 28 days (+/-7) after the second vaccine dose. AZD1222 recipients with second doses at about 4 weeks or about 12 weeks were pooled, because spike-specific TCR depth and breadth did not differ between schedules. Vaccinee samples were obtained from the UK trials COV001 and COV002, which included a single-blind randomized controlled phase 2/3 trial of AZD1222 (ChAdOx1 nCoV-19) in healthy adults. Trial participant PBMC samples were collected at day 0 and day 28 after the second dose for TCRbeta chain sequencing.

The CDR3 regions of human TCRbeta chains were subjected to immunosequencing. Regarding the original processing steps: Repertoire TCRs were checked for matches against a reference library of SARS-CoV-2-specific TCRs that had been generated using the MIRA antigen-specificity platform. Breadth was defined as the fraction of unique TCRs that were SARS-CoV-2-associated, and depth was defined as the fraction of total T cells that were SARS-CoV-2-associated. Using the MIRA data, every spike-specific TCR was mapped to the spike region that the TCR reacted to and assigned to either a CD4 or a CD8 class. Log10-transformed breadth and depth values were compared by one-way ANOVA with Sidak's multiple comparisons tests. Imported from immuneACCESS, the table was reduced by TCRdb to in-frame sequences with V and J called. These copies leave out some clones; in studies compared against another copy, an unresolved V gene accounts for under half, and the cause of the remainder is not known. Clone size and V and J calls were adopted from that table, with D and trimming inferred from the DNA. In all, the sample holds 110,000 or so clones, and roughly 88% of those were seen once. 6.5% of the sample belongs to the ten largest clones.

The source of this sequence is an adult who received the AZD1222 COVID-19 vaccine. The sequence is built from TRBV7-9 and TRBJ1-2; no confident D gene assignment can be made. This material consisted of peripheral blood, taken 28 days after the second AZD1222 dose. The base sequence is TGTGCCAGCAGCTTAGCGGGATCGGACTATGGCTACACCTTC. The translation is CASSLAGSDYGYTF.